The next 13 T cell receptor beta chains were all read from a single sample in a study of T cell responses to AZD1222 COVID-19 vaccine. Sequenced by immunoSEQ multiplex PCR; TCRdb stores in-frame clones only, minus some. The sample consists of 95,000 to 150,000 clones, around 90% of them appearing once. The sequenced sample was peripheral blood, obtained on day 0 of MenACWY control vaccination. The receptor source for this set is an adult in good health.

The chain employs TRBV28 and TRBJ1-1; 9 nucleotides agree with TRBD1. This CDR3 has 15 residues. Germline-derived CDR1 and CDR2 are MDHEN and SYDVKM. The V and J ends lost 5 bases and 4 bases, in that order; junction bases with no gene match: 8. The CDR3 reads CASSPNRGLGTEAFF. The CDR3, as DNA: TGTGCCAGCAGTCCAAACAGGGGGCTGGGCACTGAAGCTTTCTTT.

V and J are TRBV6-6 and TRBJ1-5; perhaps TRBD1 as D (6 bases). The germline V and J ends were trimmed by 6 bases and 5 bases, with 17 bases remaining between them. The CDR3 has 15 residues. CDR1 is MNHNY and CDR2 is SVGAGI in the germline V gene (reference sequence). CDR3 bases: TGTGCCAGCAGCCCTCGGGGGCAGGGCCATCAGCCCCAGCATTTT. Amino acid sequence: CASSPRGQGHQPQHF.

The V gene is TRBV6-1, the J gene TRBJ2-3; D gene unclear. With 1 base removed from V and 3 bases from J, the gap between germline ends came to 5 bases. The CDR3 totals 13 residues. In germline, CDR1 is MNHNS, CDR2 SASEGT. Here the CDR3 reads CASSEVVTDTQYF. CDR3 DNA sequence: TGTGCCAGCAGTGAAGTGGTTACAGATACGCAGTATTTT.

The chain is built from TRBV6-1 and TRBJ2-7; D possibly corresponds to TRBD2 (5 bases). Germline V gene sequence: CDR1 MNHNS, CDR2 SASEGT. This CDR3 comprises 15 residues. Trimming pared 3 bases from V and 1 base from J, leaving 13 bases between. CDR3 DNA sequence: TGTGCCAGCAGTGATAAACGAGCGGATTCCTACGAGCAGTACTTC. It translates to CASSDKRADSYEQYF.

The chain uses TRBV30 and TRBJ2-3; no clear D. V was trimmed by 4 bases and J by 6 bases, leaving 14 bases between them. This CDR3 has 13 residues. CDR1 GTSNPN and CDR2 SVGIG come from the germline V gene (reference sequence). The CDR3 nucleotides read TGTGCCTGGACCCCGCTATCCCTGGATACGCAGTATTTT. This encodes CAWTPLSLDTQYF.

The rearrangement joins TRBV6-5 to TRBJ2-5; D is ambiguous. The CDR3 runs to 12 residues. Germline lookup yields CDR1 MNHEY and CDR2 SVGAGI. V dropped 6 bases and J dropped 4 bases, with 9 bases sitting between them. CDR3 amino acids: CASRSPTETQYF. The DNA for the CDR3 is TGTGCCAGCAGATCCCCAACAGAGACCCAGTACTTC.

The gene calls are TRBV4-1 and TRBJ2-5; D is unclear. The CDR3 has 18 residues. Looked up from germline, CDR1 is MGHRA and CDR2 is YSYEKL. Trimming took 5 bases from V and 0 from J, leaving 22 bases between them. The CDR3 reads CASSGYPREANHQETQYF. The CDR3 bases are TGCGCCAGCAGCGGGTACCCTAGAGAAGCTAACCACCAAGAGACCCAGTACTTC.

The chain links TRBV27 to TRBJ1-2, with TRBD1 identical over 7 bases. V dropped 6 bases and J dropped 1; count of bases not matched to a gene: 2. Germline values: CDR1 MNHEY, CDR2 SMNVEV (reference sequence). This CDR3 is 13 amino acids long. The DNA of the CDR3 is TGTGCCAGCAGACGACAGGGTAACTATGGCTACACCTTC. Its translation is CASRRQGNYGYTF.

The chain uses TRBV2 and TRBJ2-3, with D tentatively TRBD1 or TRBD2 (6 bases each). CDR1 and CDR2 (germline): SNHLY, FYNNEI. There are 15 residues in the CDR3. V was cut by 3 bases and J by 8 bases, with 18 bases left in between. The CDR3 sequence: CASSDDSGGGLTQYF. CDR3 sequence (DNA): TGTGCCAGCAGTGACGATTCCGGAGGGGGTCTTACGCAGTATTTT.

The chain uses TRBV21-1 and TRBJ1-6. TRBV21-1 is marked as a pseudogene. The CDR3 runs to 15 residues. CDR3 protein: CASSITGPDNSPLHF. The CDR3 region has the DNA TGTGCCAGCAGCATTACGGGACCTGATAATTCACCCCTCCACTTT.

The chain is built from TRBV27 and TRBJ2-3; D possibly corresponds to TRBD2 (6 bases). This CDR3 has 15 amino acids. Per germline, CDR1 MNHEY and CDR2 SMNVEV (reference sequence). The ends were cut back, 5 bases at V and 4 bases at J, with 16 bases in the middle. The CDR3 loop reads CASSPQPSGADTQYF. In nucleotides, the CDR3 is TGTGCCAGCAGTCCCCAGCCTTCGGGGGCAGATACGCAGTATTTT.

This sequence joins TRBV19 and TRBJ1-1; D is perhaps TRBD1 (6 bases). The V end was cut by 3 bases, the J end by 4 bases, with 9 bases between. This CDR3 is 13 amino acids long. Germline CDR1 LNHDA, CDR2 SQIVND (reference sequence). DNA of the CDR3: TGTGCCAGTAGTATGGGGGCCGGCACTGAAGCTTTCTTT. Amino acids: CASSMGAGTEAFF. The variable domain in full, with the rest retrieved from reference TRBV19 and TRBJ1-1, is DGGITQSPKYLFRKEGQNVTLSCEQNLNHDAMYWYRQDPGQGLRLIYYSQIVNDFQKGDIAEGYSVSREKKESFPLTVTSAQKNPTAFYLCASSMGAGTEAFFGQGTRLTVV.

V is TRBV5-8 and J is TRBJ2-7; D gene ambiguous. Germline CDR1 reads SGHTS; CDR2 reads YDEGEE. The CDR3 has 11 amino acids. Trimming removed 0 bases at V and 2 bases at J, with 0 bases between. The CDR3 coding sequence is TGTGCCAGCAGCTTGGCCTACGAGCAGTACTTC. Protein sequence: CASSLAYEQYF.